These 17 T cell receptor beta chains were all obtained from the same sample, sequenced in a study of graft-versus-host responses after intestinal transplantation. Measured with immunoSEQ multiplex PCR; TCRdb has only the in-frame clones, and not every one. Here the sample spans 99,000 or so clones, around 92% being singletons. Their antigens remain unidentified. The sequences come from unstimulated CD8+ T cells sorted from spleen or lymph node cells, collected before transplant. The receptor set was obtained from a human donor who was the organ donor for an intestinal transplant.

The CDR3 DNA reads as TGCGCCAGCAGGGTAAGGAGGGGAAGCCCTTATGGCTACACCTTC. This sequence encodes CASRVRRGSPYGYTF. The chain couples TRBV4-1 to TRBJ1-2; D may be TRBD1 (5 bases). Germline V gives CDR1 MGHRA, CDR2 YSYEKL. V lost 6 bases to trimming and J lost 5 bases, with 19 bases between them. The CDR3 totals 15 residues.

The chain carries TRBV27 and TRBJ1-6; no definite D call. Germline CDR1 reads MNHEY; CDR2 reads SMNVEV (reference sequence). V lost 0 bases, J lost 7 bases, and 13 bases lay in between. The CDR3 sequence is 16 residues long. The CDR3 reads CASSLSVSAGNSPLHF. CDR3 coding DNA: TGTGCCAGCAGTTTATCGGTCAGCGCGGGAAATTCACCCCTCCACTTT.

The chain uses TRBV19 and TRBJ2-2; 7 nucleotides agree with TRBD1. This CDR3 is built from 15 residues. Germline trimming cut 7 bases from V and 1 base from J; bases unmatched to any gene: 6. Germline CDR1 reads LNHDA; CDR2 reads SQIVND (reference sequence). The CDR3: CASIAGTENTGELFF. CDR3 nucleotide sequence: TGTGCCAGTATTGCCGGGACAGAGAACACCGGGGAGCTGTTTTTT. Together with reference TRBV19 and TRBJ2-2, the CDR3 gives the full variable domain: DGGITQSPKYLFRKEGQNVTLSCEQNLNHDAMYWYRQDPGQGLRLIYYSQIVNDFQKGDIAEGYSVSREKKESFPLTVTSAQKNPTAFYLCASIAGTENTGELFFGEGSRLTVL.

V and J are TRBV7-3 and TRBJ2-2; 7 positions agree with TRBD2. The CDR3 loop spans 14 amino acids. The V gene end was trimmed by 1 base and the J gene end by 7 bases; junction bases not matched to a gene: 3. Germline V lookup: CDR1 SGHTA, CDR2 FQGTGA. CDR3 DNA sequence: TGTGCCAGCAGCTTAATAGGGGACTACGGGGAGCTGTTTTTT. Translated, it gives CASSLIGDYGELFF.

The chain recombines TRBV7-8 with TRBJ2-5; maybe TRBD2 (5 bases). With 8 bases removed from V and 11 bases from J, the gap between germline ends came to 21 bases. The CDR3 extends over 13 amino acids. Germline V CDR1 and CDR2: SGHVS, FQNEAQ. Here the CDR3 reads CASDYMDRGEQYF. Here the CDR3 DNA reads TGTGCCAGCGATTACATGGACCGTGGGGAGCAGTACTTC. Supplemented by reference TRBV7-8 and TRBJ2-5, the full variable domain reads GAGVSQSPRYKVAKRGQDVALRCDPISGHVSLFWYQQALGQGPEFLTYFQNEAQLDKSGLPSDRFFAERPEGSVSTLKIQRTQQEDSAVYLCASDYMDRGEQYFGPGTRLLVL.

The chain carries TRBV15 and TRBJ1-4; maybe TRBD1 (5 bases). This CDR3 spans 15 amino acids. CDR1 is LNHNV, CDR2 YYDKDF, per germline (reference sequence). The ends were cut back, 2 bases at V and 5 bases at J, with 12 bases in the middle. Here the CDR3 reads CATSRTTVVNEKLFF. CDR3 nucleotides: TGTGCCACCAGCAGAACGACAGTAGTAAATGAAAAACTGTTTTTT.

The chain links TRBV9 to TRBJ2-2, with D unclear. Trimming shortened V by 2 bases and J by 5 bases, and 7 bases separated the two germline ends. Germline V CDR1 and CDR2: SGDLS, YYNGEE. There are 13 residues in the CDR3. CDR3 nucleotide sequence: TGTGCCAGCAGCGTTGGCATAACCGGGGAGCTGTTTTTT. It encodes CASSVGITGELFF. The variable domain in full, with the rest retrieved from reference TRBV9 and TRBJ2-2, is DSGVTQTPKHLITATGQRVTLRCSPRSGDLSVYWYQQSLDQGLQFLIQYYNGEERAKGNILERFSAQQFPDLHSELNLSSLELGDSALYFCASSVGITGELFFGEGSRLTVL.

This clone came up once. V gene TRBV4-2 combines with J gene TRBJ1-2, with TRBD1 identical over 7 bases. This CDR3 comprises 18 residues. The germline gives CDR1 LGHNA, CDR2 YNFKEQ. J gave up 1 base and V 0 bases, and 11 bases lay outside the gene matches. The CDR3 DNA reads TGTGCCAGCAGCCAAGAAATCGGACAGGACTTTCGTAACTATGGCTACACCTTC. It yields the protein CASSQEIGQDFRNYGYTF.

The genes are TRBV7-9 and TRBJ2-3, with D tentatively TRBD1 (5 bases). V was pared by 6 bases and J by 0 bases, with 13 bases between. There are 15 residues in the CDR3. Germline V lookup: CDR1 SEHNR, CDR2 FQNEAQ (reference sequence). CDR3 coding DNA: TGTGCCAGCAGAAACAGGTTCCCTAGCACAGATACGCAGTATTTT. It codes for CASRNRFPSTDTQYF.

The rearrangement uses TRBV7-3 and TRBJ2-3; no firm D call. Looked up from germline, CDR1 is SGHTA and CDR2 is FQGTGA. V gave up 2 bases and J gave up 0 bases, with 3 bases separating them. The length of the CDR3 is 13 residues. This CDR3 reads CASSLSSTDTQYF. The CDR3 DNA reads TGTGCCAGCAGCTTATCTAGCACAGATACGCAGTATTTT.

The rearrangement joins TRBV5-4 to TRBJ2-5; 8 bases map to TRBD2. The V and J ends lost 3 bases and 4 bases, in that order; junction bases with no gene match: 17. Germline values: CDR1 SGHNT, CDR2 YYREEE (reference sequence). This CDR3 is 18 amino acids long. The CDR3, as DNA: TGTGCCAGCAGCTCGCCCCAGCGGGGGAATCCCCGCCCAGAGACCCAGTACTTC. Translating it yields CASSSPQRGNPRPETQYF.

The rearrangement joins TRBV11-2 to TRBJ1-4, with TRBD1 matching over 9 bases. V was clipped by 3 bases and J by 6 bases; unmatched bases: 2. There are 14 residues in the CDR3. Germline lookup yields CDR1 SGHAT and CDR2 FQNNGV. CDR3: CASSLDRGDEKLFF. As DNA, the CDR3 is TGTGCCAGCAGCTTGGACAGGGGAGATGAAAAACTGTTTTTT.

The V and J genes are TRBV5-1 and TRBJ2-3; 14 nucleotides match TRBD2. J was trimmed by 2 bases and V by 0 bases; bases with no gene match: 11. There are 20 residues in the CDR3. The germline V gene encodes CDR1 SGHRS and CDR2 YFSETQ. The DNA for the CDR3 is TGCGCCAGCAGCTTGGACCCTCCGGGGACTAGCGGGGGAACCACAGATACGCAGTATTTT. Its translation is CASSLDPPGTSGGTTDTQYF.

V and J are TRBV30 and TRBJ1-4; 7 bases are a match to TRBD1. The CDR3 length is 13 residues. The V gene end was trimmed by 4 bases and the J gene end by 6 bases; junction bases not matched to a gene: 5. Germline V gene data show CDR1 as GTSNPN and CDR2 as SVGIG (reference sequence). The CDR3 DNA sequence: TGTGCCTGGAAACAGGGGTTCGATGAAAAACTGTTTTTT. Translated, it gives CAWKQGFDEKLFF.

V and J are TRBV28 and TRBJ1-3; 9 bases match TRBD1. Germline-derived CDR1 and CDR2 are MDHEN and SYDVKM. This CDR3 spans 19 amino acids. J gave up 4 bases and V 5 bases, and 18 bases lay outside the gene matches. CDR3 loop: CASSHRTGRQGVLGNTIYF. The CDR3 DNA sequence: TGTGCCAGCAGTCATAGGACAGGCAGACAGGGGGTCCTCGGAAACACCATATATTTT. Supplemented by reference TRBV28 and TRBJ1-3, the full variable domain reads DVKVTQSSRYLVKRTGEKVFLECVQDMDHENMFWYRQDPGLGLRLIYFSYDVKMKEKGDIPEGYSVSREKKERFSLILESASTNQTSMYLCASSHRTGRQGVLGNTIYFGEGSWLTVV.

V gene TRBV2 combines with J gene TRBJ1-1; 7 positions agree with TRBD1. J lost 0 bases, V lost 9 bases, and 4 bases had no gene match. Germline CDR1 is SNHLY and CDR2 is FYNNEI. The CDR3 runs 13 residues. The DNA for the CDR3 is TGTGCCAGTCTCAGGGGGATGAACACTGAAGCTTTCTTT. Amino acid sequence: CASLRGMNTEAFF.

The genes are TRBV7-2 and TRBJ1-6; 9 nucleotides align to TRBD1. This CDR3 spans 15 amino acids. The V gene's germline CDR1 is SGHTA and CDR2 FQGNSA. The CDR3: CRPFGTGIYNSPLHF. The CDR3 DNA sequence: TGTCGCCCCTTCGGGACAGGGATTTATAATTCACCCCTCCACTTT.